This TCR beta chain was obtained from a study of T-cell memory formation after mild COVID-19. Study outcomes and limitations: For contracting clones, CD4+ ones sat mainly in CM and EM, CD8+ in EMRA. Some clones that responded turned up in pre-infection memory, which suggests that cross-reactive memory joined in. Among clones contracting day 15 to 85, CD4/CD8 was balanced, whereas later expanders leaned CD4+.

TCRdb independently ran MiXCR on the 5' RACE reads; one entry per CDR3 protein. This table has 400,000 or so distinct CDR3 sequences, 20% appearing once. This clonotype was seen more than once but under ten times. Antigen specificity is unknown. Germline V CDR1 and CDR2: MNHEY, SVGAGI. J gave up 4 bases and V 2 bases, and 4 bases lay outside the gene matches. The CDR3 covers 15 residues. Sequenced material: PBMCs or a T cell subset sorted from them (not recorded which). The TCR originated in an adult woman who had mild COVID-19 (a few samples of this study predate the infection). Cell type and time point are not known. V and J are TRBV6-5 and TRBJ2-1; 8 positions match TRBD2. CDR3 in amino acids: CASSYTASGYNEQFF. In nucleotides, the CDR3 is TGTGCCAGCAGTTACACGGCTAGCGGGTACAATGAGCAGTTCTTC.